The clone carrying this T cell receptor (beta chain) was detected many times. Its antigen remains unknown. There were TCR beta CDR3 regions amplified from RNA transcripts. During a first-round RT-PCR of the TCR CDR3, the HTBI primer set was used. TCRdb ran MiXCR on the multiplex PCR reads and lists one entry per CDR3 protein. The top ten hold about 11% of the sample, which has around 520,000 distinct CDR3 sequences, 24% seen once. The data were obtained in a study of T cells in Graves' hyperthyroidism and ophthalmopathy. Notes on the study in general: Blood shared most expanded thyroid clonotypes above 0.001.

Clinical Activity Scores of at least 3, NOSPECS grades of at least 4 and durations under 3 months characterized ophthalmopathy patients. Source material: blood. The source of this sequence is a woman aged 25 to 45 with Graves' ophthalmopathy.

The CDR3 is CASSAGQGADYGYTF. The CDR3 region has the DNA TGTGCCAGCAGCGCGGGACAGGGAGCCGACTATGGCTACACCTTC. V is TRBV9 and J is TRBJ1-2, with TRBD1 identical over 9 bases. J was trimmed by 3 bases and V by 3 bases; bases with no gene match: 6. The CDR3 loop spans 15 amino acids. Germline V gene data show CDR1 as SGDLS and CDR2 as YYNGEE.